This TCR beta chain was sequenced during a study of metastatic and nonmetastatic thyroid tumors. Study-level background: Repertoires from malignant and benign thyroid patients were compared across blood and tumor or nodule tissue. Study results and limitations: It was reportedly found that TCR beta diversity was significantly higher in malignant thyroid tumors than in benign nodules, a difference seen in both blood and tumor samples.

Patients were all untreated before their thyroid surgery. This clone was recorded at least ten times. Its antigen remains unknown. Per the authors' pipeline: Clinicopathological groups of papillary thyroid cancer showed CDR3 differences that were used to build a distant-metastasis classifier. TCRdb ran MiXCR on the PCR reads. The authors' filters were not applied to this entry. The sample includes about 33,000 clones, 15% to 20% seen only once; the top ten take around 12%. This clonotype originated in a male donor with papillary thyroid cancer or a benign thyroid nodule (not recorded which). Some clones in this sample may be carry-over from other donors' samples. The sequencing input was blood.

CDR3 amino acids: CASTKTGAGANVLTF. The CDR3 nucleotides read TGCGCCAGCACCAAGACAGGAGCTGGGGCCAACGTCCTGACTTTC. The chain has TRBV10-2 and TRBJ2-6; D may be TRBD1 (6 bases). The CDR3 has 15 residues. V lost 7 bases and J lost 2, with 12 bases in between. The germline gives CDR1 WSHSY, CDR2 SAAADI.